The 12 T cell receptor beta chains below all came from one sample that was sequenced in a study of cytomegalovirus exposure and HLA in healthy donors. Primers included in the PCR were 60 Vbeta and 13 Jbeta primers. The table came from immunoSEQ multiplex PCR; TCRdb's copy has only in-frame clones and leaves some out. In total, the table holds more than 100,000 clones. What was sequenced was PBMCs. The receptors shown here come from a woman between 40 and 50 years old in good health and CMV-seronegative.

The V call is TRBV2, the J call TRBJ1-1; the match to TRBD1 covers 7 bases. J was trimmed by 5 bases and V by 5 bases; bases with no gene match: 11. The germline gives CDR1 SNHLY, CDR2 FYNNEI. The CDR3 totals 15 residues. The CDR3 nucleotides read TGTGCCAGCAGTAACGACAGGGTGGGTTTTACTGAAGCTTTCTTT. Its protein is CASSNDRVGFTEAFF.

This chain joins TRBV7-6 and TRBJ1-2; 10 nucleotides align to TRBD1. This CDR3 spans 15 amino acids. Germline CDR1 reads SGHVS; CDR2 reads FNYEAQ. V lost 4 bases, J lost 0 bases, and 2 bases stayed unmatched. CDR3 nucleotides: TGTGCCAGCAGCTCTGGACAGGGGGCTAACTATGGCTACACCTTC. This encodes CASSSGQGANYGYTF.

V usage is TRBV6-1 and J usage is TRBJ1-1; D may be TRBD1 (6 bases). The CDR3 sequence is 13 residues long. Per the germline V gene, CDR1 is MNHNS and CDR2 is SASEGT. Trimming removed 7 bases at V and 5 bases at J, with 14 bases between. The CDR3 spells CASTLTRGTEAFF. The CDR3, as DNA: TGTGCCAGCACTCTCACGAGGGGGACTGAAGCTTTCTTT.

The genes are TRBV18 and TRBJ2-6; 9 nucleotides line up with TRBD1. Germline V lookup: CDR1 KGHSH, CDR2 LQKENI. The V segment lost 5 bases and the J segment 4 bases; nucleotides outside the gene matches: 3. The CDR3 length is 15 residues. CDR3 bases: TGTGCCAGCTCAGGACAGGGGTCCGGGGCCAACGTCCTGACTTTC. Protein product: CASSGQGSGANVLTF.

This chain uses TRBV7-9 with TRBJ2-5; D is ambiguous. The V and J ends lost 7 bases and 3 bases respectively, with 3 bases between them. Germline V gene data show CDR1 as SEHNR and CDR2 as FQNEAQ (reference sequence). This CDR3 region has 10 residues. The DNA of the CDR3 is TGTGCCAGCACGGAAGAGACCCAGTACTTC. Protein sequence: CASTEETQYF.

The gene calls are TRBV7-2 and TRBJ2-3; a weak D match, TRBD2 (5 bases). The CDR3 contains 13 residues. With 3 bases removed from V and 4 bases from J, the gap between germline ends came to 8 bases. CDR1 and CDR2 from the germline V gene are SGHTA and FQGNSA. CDR3 protein: CASSFTEADTQYF. The CDR3 DNA reads TGTGCCAGCAGCTTTACGGAGGCAGATACGCAGTATTTT.

V usage is TRBV28 and J usage is TRBJ1-6, with D tentatively TRBD1 (6 bases). CDR1 MDHEN and CDR2 SYDVKM come from the germline V gene. Between the trimmed V and J ends, which lost 6 bases and 2 bases, there was a span of 11 bases. The CDR3 runs to 15 residues. DNA for the CDR3: TGTGCCAGCAGGGGGGGGCGCGCCTATAATTCACCCCTCCACTTT. This sequence encodes CASRGGRAYNSPLHF.

This chain links TRBV27 with TRBJ1-6; D gene uncertain. The germline gives CDR1 MNHEY, CDR2 SMNVEV (reference sequence). The CDR3 totals 12 residues. V dropped 5 bases and J dropped 8 bases, with 7 bases sitting between them. CDR3 nucleotide sequence: TGTGCCAGCAGTGTCCAGGATTCACCCCTCCACTTT. It codes for CASSVQDSPLHF.

J is TRBJ2-1 and V is TRBV2; D not resolved. V gave up 8 bases and J gave up 10 bases, with 9 bases separating them. The CDR3 has 10 amino acids. In germline, CDR1 is SNHLY, CDR2 FYNNEI. CDR3 sequence (DNA): TGTGCCAGCGGTCGCCGGGAGCAGTTCTTC. It codes for CASGRREQFF.

V usage is TRBV10-3 and J usage is TRBJ1-5; D remains ambiguous. Germline assignment: CDR1 ENHRY and CDR2 SYGVKD. The V end was cut by 5 bases, the J end by 0 bases, with 11 bases between. This CDR3 is 15 amino acids long. CDR3 sequence reads: CAISLTRDSNQPQHF. The CDR3 DNA reads as TGTGCCATCAGTCTGACGAGGGATAGCAATCAGCCCCAGCATTTT.

The chain has TRBV28 and TRBJ1-2, with 7 positions matching TRBD1. There are 14 residues in the CDR3. Germline V lookup: CDR1 MDHEN, CDR2 SYDVKM. V lost 3 bases to trimming and J lost 8 bases; unmatched junction nucleotides: 9. CDR3 sequence reads: CASSLGQSYRGYTF. The CDR3 nucleotides are TGTGCCAGCAGTTTGGGACAGTCCTATAGGGGCTACACCTTC.

On this clone itself: Germline and junction disagree at one end, which may indicate a read error. This chain connects TRBV7-7 to TRBJ1-1; TRBD1 matches 7 bases. The CDR3 spans 15 residues. Germline lookup yields CDR1 SSHAT and CDR2 FNYEAQ (reference sequence). This CDR3 is CASSPWTGMNTEAFF. DNA for the CDR3: TGTGCTAGCAGCCCGTGGACAGGAATGAACACTGAAGCTTTCTTT.